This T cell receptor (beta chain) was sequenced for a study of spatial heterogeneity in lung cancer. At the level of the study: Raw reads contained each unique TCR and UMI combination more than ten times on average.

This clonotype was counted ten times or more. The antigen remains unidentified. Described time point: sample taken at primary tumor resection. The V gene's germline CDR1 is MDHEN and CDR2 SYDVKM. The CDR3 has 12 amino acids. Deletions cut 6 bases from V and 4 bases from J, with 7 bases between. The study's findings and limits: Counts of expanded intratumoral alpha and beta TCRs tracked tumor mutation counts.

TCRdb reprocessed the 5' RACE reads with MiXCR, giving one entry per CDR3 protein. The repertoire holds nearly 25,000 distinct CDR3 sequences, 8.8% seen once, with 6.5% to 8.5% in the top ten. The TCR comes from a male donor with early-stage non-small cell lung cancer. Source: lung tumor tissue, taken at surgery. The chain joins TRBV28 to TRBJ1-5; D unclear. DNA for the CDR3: TGTGCCAGCAGCTTGCTAAATCAGCCCCAGCATTTT. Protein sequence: CASSLLNQPQHF.